The T cell receptor (beta chain) under discussion was sequenced for a study of blood T cell repertoires in COVID-19. The wider study: Samples of COVID-19 (acute and convalescent) were obtained from the United States, Italy and Spain. T cells, B-cell-depleted T cells, or PBMCs supplied cDNA or gDNA.

Under the authors' procedure: Nucleated cell number was recorded as an estimate derived from reference gene primer amplification. Assay used: immunoSEQ multiplex PCR; TCRdb lists only in-frame clones, some missing. V, J and clone size were drawn from that table, and D and trimming were deduced from the DNA. The table lists 35,000 to 55,000 clones, around nine tenths of them singletons. Germline-derived CDR1 and CDR2 are LNHDA and SQIVND (reference sequence). Trimming shortened V by 6 bases and J by 2 bases, and 15 bases separated the two germline ends. The CDR3 is made up of 15 amino acids. Sequenced: peripheral blood. The TCR sequence derives from a human donor in a cohort sampled during active COVID-19. This chain joins TRBV19 and TRBJ2-3; perhaps TRBD2 as D (5 bases). The CDR3 sequence is CASSLLAVTTDTQYF. DNA of the CDR3: TGTGCCAGTAGCCTTCTAGCAGTCACCACAGATACGCAGTATTTT.